Following are 17 T cell receptor beta chains from one sample sequenced in a study of T-cell memory formation after mild COVID-19. TCRdb itself ran the 5' RACE reads through MiXCR, one entry per CDR3 protein. The data contain 280,000 or so distinct CDR3 sequences, roughly 8.2% of them singletons. The sequenced sample consisted of PBMCs or a T cell subset sorted from them (not recorded which). The receptors were sampled from a man aged 18 to 35 who had mild COVID-19 (a few samples of this study predate the infection). Cell type and time point are not known.

This chain uses TRBV29-1 with TRBJ2-2; the D is unclear. V lost 1 base, J lost 1 base, and 10 bases lay in between. Germline CDR1 is SQVTM and CDR2 is ANQGSEA. The CDR3 runs to 15 residues. The CDR3 DNA sequence: TGCAGCGTTGAAGTCTTAGGGCAGAACACCGGGGAGCTGTTTTTT. It encodes CSVEVLGQNTGELFF.

This clonotype has a count of ten or more. The chain has TRBV7-2 and TRBJ1-5, with D hard to call. This CDR3 contains 14 residues. Trimming took 5 bases from V and 2 from J, leaving 10 bases between them. CDR1 is SGHTA and CDR2 is FQGNSA in the germline V gene. In nucleotides, the CDR3 is TGTGCCAGCAGCCCCTCAAGTGGCAATCAGCCCCAGCATTTT. Its translation is CASSPSSGNQPQHF.

The CDR3 protein is CASSATDSSYEQYF. CDR3 DNA: TGTGCCAGCAGCGCCACGGACAGTTCCTACGAGCAGTACTTC. V and J are TRBV9 and TRBJ2-7; D perhaps matches TRBD1 (6 bases). The germline gives CDR1 SGDLS, CDR2 YYNGEE. The CDR3 extends over 14 amino acids. V was pared by 3 bases and J by 1 base, with 11 bases between.

This clonotype was detected a few times. Here the CDR3 reads CASSGRDRVHSGANVLTF. CDR3 DNA: TGTGCCAGCAGTGGGAGGGACAGGGTACACTCTGGGGCCAACGTCCTGACTTTC. The genes are TRBV25-1 and TRBJ2-6; 9 nucleotides agree with TRBD1. The CDR3 contains 18 residues. Germline V CDR1 and CDR2: MGHDK, SYGVNS. The J segment lost 0 bases and the V segment lost 4 bases, leaving 7 bases of the junction unmatched.

This clonotype was counted a few times. J is TRBJ1-2 and V is TRBV10-3; weak D call: TRBD1 (5 bases). Deletions cut 2 bases from V and 10 bases from J, with 11 bases between. From germline, CDR1 is ENHRY and CDR2 SYGVKD. The CDR3 consists of 12 residues. CDR3: CAISENWGDYTF. CDR3 bases: TGTGCCATCAGTGAGAACTGGGGGGACTACACCTTC.

V gene TRBV18 combines with J gene TRBJ1-2, with D possibly being TRBD1 (6 bases). Trimming removed 3 bases at V and 4 bases at J, with 9 bases between. This CDR3 region has 13 residues. Germline CDR1 reads KGHSH; CDR2 reads LQKENI. In DNA form, the CDR3 reads TGTGCCAGCTCACCGGGGGACATCTATGGCTACACCTTC. Translation: CASSPGDIYGYTF.

The gene calls are TRBV6-2 or TRBV6-3 and TRBJ2-1; D call uncertain. This CDR3 contains 14 residues. Germline CDR1 reads MNHEY; CDR2 reads SVGEGT. Between the trimmed V and J ends, which lost 2 bases and 6 bases, there was a span of 11 bases. The CDR3 here is CASSYRGVRNEQFF. DNA of the CDR3: TGTGCCAGCAGTTACCGTGGGGTGCGCAATGAGCAGTTCTTC.

This clonotype was seen a handful of times. The DNA for the CDR3 is TGTGCCAGCACACAGGGGGCGAGTGATACGCAGTATTTT. Translating it yields CASTQGASDTQYF. The genes are TRBV25-1 and TRBJ2-3, with 9 positions matching TRBD1. V dropped 7 bases and J dropped 6; count of bases not matched to a gene: 5. Germline V CDR1 and CDR2: MGHDK, SYGVNS. The CDR3 is 13 residues long.

The V gene is TRBV10-2, the J gene TRBJ1-3, with D tentatively TRBD1 (6 bases). Per germline, CDR1 WSHSY and CDR2 SAAADI. V shed 6 bases and J shed 0 bases, with 18 bases lying between them. There are 17 residues in the CDR3. CDR3 nucleotide sequence: TGCGCCAGCAGCGATTGGACAGCAAGGCCCTCTGGAAACACCATATATTTT. Its translation: CASSDWTARPSGNTIYF.

This clonotype appeared many times. The rearrangement links TRBV5-1 to TRBJ2-2; D possibly uses TRBD1 or TRBD2 (6 bases each). Per the germline V gene, CDR1 is SGHRS and CDR2 is YFSETQ. Trimming cost V 2 bases and J 4 bases, with 12 bases left between them. This CDR3 is 15 amino acids long. The CDR3 loop reads CASSLRGPTTGELFF. CDR3 sequence (DNA): TGCGCCAGCAGCTTACGGGGGCCAACCACCGGGGAGCTGTTTTTT.

The chain has TRBV20-1 and TRBJ2-7; perhaps TRBD1 as D (7 bases). Trimming stripped 1 base from V and 5 bases from J, with 15 bases between. The CDR3 runs 14 residues. Germline assignment: CDR1 DFQATT and CDR2 SNEGSKA (reference sequence). CDR3 DNA: TGCAGTGCTAGAGGACAGGGCCGGAGGGACGAGCAGTACTTC. This translates into CSARGQGRRDEQYF.

The rearrangement links TRBV12-3 or TRBV12-4 to TRBJ2-5; TRBD2 might be the D (5 bases). Trimming took off 5 bases at V and 4 bases at J, with 35 bases between the two ends. This CDR3 is 21 amino acids long. CDR3 DNA sequence: TGTGCCAGCAGTCTGCTACGTCCAGGCCGCTCAAAGATAGGAGGATCAGAGACCCAGTACTTC. Translation: CASSLLRPGRSKIGGSETQYF.

This clonotype came up many times. The genes are TRBV7-2 and TRBJ1-1; D uncertain. This CDR3 has 13 residues. Trimming removed 3 bases from V and 6 bases from J, with 11 bases in between. In germline, CDR1 is SGHTA, CDR2 FQGNSA. The CDR3 bases are TGTGCCAGCAGCTTCTCACTCGGGGCTGAAGCTTTCTTT. Translating it yields CASSFSLGAEAFF.

This chain uses TRBV6-5 with TRBJ2-1; D may be TRBD1 or TRBD2 (5 bases each). The CDR3 totals 15 residues. Deletions cut 2 bases from V and 9 bases from J, with 17 bases between. Germline CDR1 is MNHEY and CDR2 is SVGAGI. The CDR3 region has the DNA TGTGCCAGCAGTTACCCCGGGACCTCTGGGGGTGAGCAGTTCTTC. It codes for CASSYPGTSGGEQFF.

The sample holds a few counts of this clonotype. V is TRBV7-2 and J is TRBJ2-3; 8 bases map to TRBD1. This CDR3 contains 15 residues. Germline V gene lookup returns CDR1 SGHTA and CDR2 FQGNSA. Germline trimming cut 5 bases from V and 4 bases from J; bases unmatched to any gene: 8. The CDR3: CASSVTGDQADTQYF. DNA for the CDR3: TGTGCCAGCAGCGTGACAGGGGATCAGGCAGATACGCAGTATTTT. The entire variable domain, with the rest obtained from reference TRBV7-2 and TRBJ2-3, is as follows: GAGVSQSPSNKVTEKGKDVELRCDPISGHTALYWYRQSLGQGLEFLIYFQGNSAPDKSGLPSDRFSAERTGGSVSTLTIQRTQQEDSAVYLCASSVTGDQADTQYFGPGTRLTVL.

This clonotype was recorded a few times. This sequence joins TRBV13 and TRBJ1-1; 9 bases are a match to TRBD1. The CDR3 extends over 16 amino acids. V lost 1 base to trimming and J lost 1 base; unmatched junction nucleotides: 4. Germline V gene sequence: CDR1 PRHDT, CDR2 FYEKMQ (reference sequence). Here the CDR3 DNA reads TGTGCCAGCAGCTTAGAGGGGACAGGGAGGAACACTGAAGCTTTCTTT. Translating it yields CASSLEGTGRNTEAFF.

This clonotype is a singleton in its sample. The chain employs TRBV6-2 or TRBV6-3 and TRBJ1-5; unclear D gene. The germline V gene has CDR1 MNHEY and CDR2 SVGEGT. V dropped 0 bases and J dropped 11 bases, with 11 bases sitting between them. CDR3 length: 13 amino acids. This CDR3 reads CASSYSFGRSQHF. In DNA, the CDR3 is TGTGCCAGCAGTTACTCTTTCGGCAGATCCCAGCATTTT.